Presented here are 13 T cell receptor beta chains from one specimen sequenced in a study of shared clonotypes between healthy human individuals. Profiling relied on immunoSEQ multiplex PCR, and the TCRdb table lists in-frame clones only, not all of them. The table includes 2,500,000 or so clones, around nine tenths detected once. The sequenced sample was naive CD4+ T cells sorted from blood. Regarding subset: CD45RA+ positively selected. The origin of the receptors is a man between 18 and 29 years old in good health.

The CDR3 spells CASSYRTEQYF. CDR3 coding DNA: TGTGCCAGCAGTTACAGGACCGAGCAGTACTTC. The V call is TRBV6-5, the J call TRBJ2-7, with D unresolved. Deletions cut 2 bases from V and 6 bases from J, with 5 bases between. The CDR3 is 11 residues long. CDR1 is MNHEY, CDR2 SVGAGI, per germline.

This chain links TRBV19 with TRBJ1-2; 8 nucleotides line up with TRBD1. The CDR3 is 15 residues long. The junction had 10 bases not matched to a gene; V was cut back by 2 bases and J by 8 bases. CDR1 LNHDA and CDR2 SQIVND come from the germline V gene (reference sequence). Written as DNA, the CDR3 is TGTGCCAGTAGTATATGGGACAGGCGGGTTCAAGGCTACACCTTC. Encoded protein: CASSIWDRRVQGYTF.

V usage is TRBV5-1 and J usage is TRBJ2-1; 8 bases map to TRBD1. Trimming removed 4 bases from V and 7 bases from J; junction bases left unmatched: 16. CDR1 and CDR2 (germline): SGHRS, YFSETQ. This CDR3 has 17 amino acids. CDR3 DNA sequence: TGCGCCAGCAGCCCACTACCAGCCGGACAGGGAAAAAATGAGCAGTTCTTC. Translation gives CASSPLPAGQGKNEQFF.

The chain has TRBV5-1 and TRBJ2-1, with 11 bases lining up with TRBD2. The CDR3 totals 15 residues. J was trimmed by 6 bases and V by 4 bases; bases with no gene match: 6. Germline V gene lookup returns CDR1 SGHRS and CDR2 YFSETQ. The DNA of the CDR3 is TGCGCCAGCAGCGAACTAGCGGGAGTCGGCAATGAGCAGTTCTTC. Translation: CASSELAGVGNEQFF.

Comment on this clone: Distinct nucleotide sequences in the sample also encode this CDR3. This rearrangement joins TRBV7-9 to TRBJ2-3; D not certain. CDR1 and CDR2 from the germline V gene are SEHNR and FQNEAQ (reference sequence). Deletions cut 0 bases from V and 4 bases from J, with 5 bases between. CDR3 length: 13 residues. The CDR3 spells CASSLAGADTQYF. In nucleotides, the CDR3 is TGTGCCAGCAGCTTAGCAGGCGCAGATACGCAGTATTTT. Full variable domain (missing parts from reference TRBV7-9 and TRBJ2-3): DTGVSQNPRHKITKRGQNVTFRCDPISEHNRLYWYRQTLGQGPEFLTYFQNEAQLEKSRLLSDRFSAERPKGSFSTLEIQRTEQGDSAMYLCASSLAGADTQYFGPGTRLTVL.

The chain recombines TRBV10-2 with TRBJ1-1; TRBD1 matches at 7 bases. Germline V gives CDR1 WSHSY, CDR2 SAAADI. V dropped 6 bases and J dropped 0; count of bases not matched to a gene: 4. The CDR3 covers 14 residues. CDR3 DNA: TGCGCCAGCAGGGGACAGAACATGAACACTGAAGCTTTCTTT. It is translated as CASRGQNMNTEAFF.

On this clone itself: The identical CDR3 is also encoded by other nucleotide sequences in the sample. The chain links TRBV19 to TRBJ1-1; TRBD1 matches at 9 bases. V lost 3 bases, J lost 4 bases, and 6 bases stayed unmatched. The CDR3 spans 15 residues. Germline V CDR1 and CDR2: LNHDA, SQIVND (reference sequence). CDR3 in DNA: TGTGCCAGTAGTATCTTGGGACAGGGTGGCACTGAAGCTTTCTTT. Its protein is CASSILGQGGTEAFF.

The chain links TRBV5-1 to TRBJ2-1, with TRBD2 identical over 10 bases. The germline V gene has CDR1 SGHRS and CDR2 YFSETQ. V was pared by 0 bases and J by 6 bases, with 6 bases of the junction left unmatched. CDR3 size: 16 residues. CDR3 loop: CASSLDRLAGRNEQFF. CDR3 DNA: TGCGCCAGCAGCTTGGACCGACTAGCGGGCCGCAATGAGCAGTTCTTC.

The rearrangement links TRBV2 to TRBJ1-6; D uncertain. V was trimmed by 6 bases and J by 4 bases, leaving 7 bases between them. Germline V lookup: CDR1 SNHLY, CDR2 FYNNEI. CDR3 length equals 13 residues. The CDR3 coding sequence is TGTGCCAGCAGCGAGGAGTATAATTCACCCCTCCACTTT. It is translated as CASSEEYNSPLHF.

This clone was seen a single time. The chain couples TRBV28 to TRBJ1-1; D not certain. Trimming took off 4 bases at V and 9 bases at J, with 21 bases between the two ends. This CDR3 has 15 residues. Per the germline V gene, CDR1 is MDHEN and CDR2 is SYDVKM. CDR3 protein: CASSSRLTGNKKAFF. The CDR3 DNA is TGTGCCAGCAGTTCTCGCCTCACGGGTAATAAGAAAGCTTTCTTT.

The CDR3 sequence is CASSFLIGQGSTEAFF. CDR3 sequence (DNA): TGTGCCAGCAGTTTCCTCATTGGACAGGGTAGCACTGAAGCTTTCTTT. The V and J genes are TRBV6-5 and TRBJ1-1, with TRBD1 identical over 8 bases. CDR3 size: 16 residues. Germline V gene lookup returns CDR1 MNHEY and CDR2 SVGAGI. After removal of 4 bases from V and 4 bases from J, the junction contained 11 bases not matched to a gene.

With regard to this clone: The identical CDR3 is also encoded by other nucleotide sequences in the sample. V gene TRBV7-9 combines with J gene TRBJ1-3; the D gene is possibly TRBD1 (6 bases). The CDR3 runs to 14 residues. V gave up 2 bases and J gave up 4 bases, with 9 bases separating them. Germline CDR1 SEHNR, CDR2 FQNEAQ (reference sequence). In DNA, the CDR3 is TGTGCCAGCAGCTTACAGGGGCTGGGAAACACCATATATTTT. Residues: CASSLQGLGNTIYF.

CDR3 sequence (DNA): TGTGCCAGCAGTTTAACGGTTACGGGTCAGCCCCAGCATTTT. This codes for CASSLTVTGQPQHF. The chain couples TRBV28 to TRBJ1-5; D unresolved. V lost 2 bases, J lost 6 bases, and 11 bases lay in between. Germline CDR1 MDHEN, CDR2 SYDVKM. CDR3 length: 14 residues. The full variable domain, its missing parts supplied by reference TRBV28 and TRBJ1-5, is DVKVTQSSRYLVKRTGEKVFLECVQDMDHENMFWYRQDPGLGLRLIYFSYDVKMKEKGDIPEGYSVSREKKERFSLILESASTNQTSMYLCASSLTVTGQPQHFGDGTRLSIL.